This entry lists 3 T cell receptor beta chains sequenced from one sample in a study of blood T cells in healthy people across ages. A J-beta primer mix and a sample-barcoded 5' primer were used in a second PCR of about 7 to 12 cycles. TCRdb re-called the 5' RACE reads with MiXCR, one entry per CDR3 protein. Of 1.5 million to 1.9 million distinct CDR3 sequences listed, roughly 43% are singletons. Sequencing was performed on blood. The receptors stem from a woman aged 18-29 years in good health.

There are a few counts of this clonotype. The chain links TRBV10-3 to TRBJ1-3; D gene unclear. This CDR3 comprises 12 residues. V gave up 7 bases and J gave up 4 bases, with 8 bases separating them. CDR1 and CDR2 (germline): ENHRY, SYGVKD. CDR3 loop: CAIKNYGNTIYF. In DNA, the CDR3 is TGTGCCATCAAGAACTACGGAAACACCATATATTTT.

In this sample, this clonotype turned up many times. The J gene is TRBJ2-6, the V gene TRBV29-1; D unresolved. Between the trimmed V and J ends, which lost 4 bases and 4 bases, there was a span of 8 bases. The CDR3 runs 13 residues. Germline V gene data show CDR1 as SQVTM and CDR2 as ANQGSEA. The CDR3: CSVGASGANVLTF. CDR3 nucleotides: TGCAGCGTTGGTGCGTCCGGGGCCAACGTCCTGACTTTC.

The V call is TRBV7-2, the J call TRBJ2-7; 9 bases match TRBD2. The germline V gene encodes CDR1 SGHTA and CDR2 FQGNSA. V lost 2 bases to trimming and J lost 3 bases; unmatched junction nucleotides: 8. The CDR3 has 16 residues. CDR3 sequence reads: CASSLMVSGGYYEQYF. DNA of the CDR3: TGTGCCAGCAGCTTAATGGTCAGCGGGGGGTACTACGAGCAGTACTTC.